This T cell receptor beta chain is drawn from a study of cytomegalovirus exposure and HLA in healthy donors. General study points: The Asian-associated ancestry cluster reportedly had fewer N-insertions than the approximately 630-donor mean in a later analysis. Another analysis was done later, and it associated 16,951 TCR beta sequences with HLA alleles at 0.05 false discovery rate. It was in a later analysis that TCR association rates were seen to vary by HLA locus, highest for DRB1 and lowest for HLA-C.

Use of 60 Vbeta and 13 Jbeta primers characterized the PCR. In the original analysis: It was a later analysis that counted about 80 million unique TCR beta chains, of which roughly 11 million were shared. Measured with immunoSEQ multiplex PCR; TCRdb has only the in-frame clones, and not every one. The V and J calls and clone size are taken from that table; D and trimming were inferred from the DNA. The sample has 150,000 to 200,000 clones, 82% seen once; the top ten hold about 0.5%. On this clone itself: Its antigen is unknown.

V was clipped by 5 bases and J by 1 base, with 5 bases between them. Germline lookup yields CDR1 ENHRY and CDR2 SYGVKD. The CDR3 contains 12 residues. J is TRBJ1-1 and V is TRBV10-3; D unclear. The sequencing input was PBMCs. The clonotype originates from a woman aged 45-65 years in good health and CMV-seronegative. Here the CDR3 DNA reads TGTGCCATCAGTACAGAGAACACTGAAGCTTTCTTT. As protein: CAISTENTEAFF.